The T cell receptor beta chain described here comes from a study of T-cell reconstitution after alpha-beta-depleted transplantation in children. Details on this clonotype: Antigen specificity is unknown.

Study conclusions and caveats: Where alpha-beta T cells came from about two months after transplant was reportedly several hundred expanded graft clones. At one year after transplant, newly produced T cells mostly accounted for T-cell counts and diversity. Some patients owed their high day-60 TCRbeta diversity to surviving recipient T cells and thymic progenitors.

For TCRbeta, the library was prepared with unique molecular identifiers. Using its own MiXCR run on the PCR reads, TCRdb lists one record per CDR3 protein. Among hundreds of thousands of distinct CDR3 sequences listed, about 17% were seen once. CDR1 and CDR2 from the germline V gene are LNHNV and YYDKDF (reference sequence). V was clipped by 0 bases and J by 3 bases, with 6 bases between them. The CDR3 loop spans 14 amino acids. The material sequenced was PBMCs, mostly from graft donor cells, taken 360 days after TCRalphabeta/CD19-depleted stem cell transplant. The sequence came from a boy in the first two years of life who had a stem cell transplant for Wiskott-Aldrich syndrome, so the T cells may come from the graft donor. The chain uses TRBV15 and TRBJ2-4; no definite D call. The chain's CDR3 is CATSRDYDKNIQYF. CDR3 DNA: TGTGCCACCAGCAGAGATTACGACAAAAACATTCAGTACTTC.